This T cell receptor beta chain originates from a study of blood T cell repertoires in COVID-19. Study summary: COVID-19 samples from acute and convalescent phases originated in the United States, Italy and Spain. T cells, B-cell-depleted T cells, or PBMCs provided the cDNA or gDNA that served as material.

The CDR3 runs 15 residues. Germline V gene data show CDR1 as MGHRA and CDR2 as YSYEKL. Trimming pared 0 bases from V and 2 bases from J, leaving 11 bases between. In the original processing: Cell counts per sample came from amplifying reference gene primers. Some clones are missing from TCRdb's copy, which holds only in-frame ones; the method was immunoSEQ multiplex PCR. V, J and clone size reflect that table, while D and trimming were determined from the DNA. The repertoire includes 200,000 or so clones, roughly four fifths of them detected once, and over 2.5% sits in the top ten. The TCR was taken from a woman aged 25-40 years who had recovered from COVID-19. The rearrangement links TRBV4-1 to TRBJ2-7; D not certain. The sample comprised peripheral blood. The CDR3 region has the DNA TGCGCCAGCAGCCAAGATCACGGTGGGCCCTACGAGCAGTACTTC. Protein sequence: CASSQDHGGPYEQYF.